This T cell receptor beta chain is from a study of regulatory T cells in long-lasting Graves disease. Sequencing libraries for TCR beta were prepared with iRepertoire HTBI primers and Arm-PCR of CDR3 regions. From the multiplex PCR reads, TCRdb called clonotypes with MiXCR, one entry per CDR3 protein. The table lists some 350,000 distinct CDR3 sequences, around 15% of them singletons. This clonotype was seen ten or more times. Germline trimming cut 4 bases from V and 3 bases from J; bases unmatched to any gene: 2. The CDR3 totals 15 residues. The germline CDR1 and CDR2 sequences are KGHDR and SFDVKD. Sample time point: newly diagnosed GD, antithyroid drugs for less than 3 months. PBMC-extracted RNA yielded the TCR library. This sample was shared with a second study, whose subject was T cells in Graves' hyperthyroidism and ophthalmopathy. From that study: Stable Graves' hyperthyroidism denoted no ophthalmopathy progression over 18 months. Clinical symptoms, serum thyroxine and TRAb, thyroid ultrasound and orbital computed tomography were used for the diagnoses.

The sample was peripheral blood mononuclear cells (PBMCs), taken at new diagnosis, from a patient treated with antithyroid drugs. This TCR came from a woman aged 18 to 35 with Graves disease. The rearrangement joins TRBV24-1 to TRBJ2-5; 12 bases align to TRBD2. The CDR3 protein is CATSDPSGGEETQYF. The CDR3 DNA is TGTGCCACCAGTGACCCTAGCGGGGGGGAAGAGACCCAGTACTTC.